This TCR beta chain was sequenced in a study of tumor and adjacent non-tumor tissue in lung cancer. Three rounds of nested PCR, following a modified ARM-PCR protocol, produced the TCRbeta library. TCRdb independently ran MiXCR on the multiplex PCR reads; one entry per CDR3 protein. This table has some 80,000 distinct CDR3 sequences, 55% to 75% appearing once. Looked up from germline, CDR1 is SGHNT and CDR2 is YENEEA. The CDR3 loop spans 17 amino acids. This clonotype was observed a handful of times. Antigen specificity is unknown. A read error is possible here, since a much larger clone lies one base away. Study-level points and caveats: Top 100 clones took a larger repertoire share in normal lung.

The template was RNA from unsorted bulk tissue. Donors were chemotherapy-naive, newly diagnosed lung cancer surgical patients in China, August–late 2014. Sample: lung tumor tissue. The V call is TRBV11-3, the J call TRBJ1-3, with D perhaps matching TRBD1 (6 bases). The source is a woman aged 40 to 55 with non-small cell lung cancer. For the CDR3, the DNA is TGTGCCTGCAGCTTAGGGATACAGGGCCACTCTGGAAACACCATATATTTT. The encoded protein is CACSLGIQGHSGNTIYF.